The clone carrying this T cell receptor beta chain was recorded a few times. Its antigen is unidentified. The sample originates from a study of cytomegalovirus exposure and HLA in healthy donors. General study results and limits: CMV serostatus was the sole immune exposure information available.

The germline V gene has CDR1 SGHTA and CDR2 FQGNSA. This CDR3 comprises 13 residues. Deletions cut 4 bases from V and 7 bases from J, with 11 bases between. PCR primers comprised 60 Vbeta and 13 Jbeta primers. This table comes from immunoSEQ multiplex PCR, and its TCRdb copy is limited to in-frame clones, with some not included. The sample carries about 140,000 clones, over 60% recorded once. This clonotype was sampled from a woman aged 55-70 years in good health and CMV-seronegative. What was sequenced was PBMCs. This chain connects TRBV7-2 to TRBJ1-5, with D possibly TRBD1 on 5 matching bases. In nucleotides, the CDR3 is TGTGCCAGCAGCTCCAGGGCTTACCAGCCCCAGCATTTT. Residues: CASSSRAYQPQHF.